Below are 16 T cell receptor beta chains sequenced from a single sample in a study of T cells after yellow fever vaccination. From the 5' RACE reads, TCRdb called clonotypes with MiXCR, one entry per CDR3 protein. The top ten hold 20% to 25% of the sample, which has some 350,000 distinct CDR3 sequences, about 4% seen once. The sample in question was PBMCs, obtained 5 days after the yellow fever booster vaccination. Receptors originate from a man aged 18 to 30 who received the YFV17D yellow fever vaccine.

This clonotype was seen repeatedly, ten times or more. The chain is built from TRBV12-3 or TRBV12-4 and TRBJ1-2; D remains ambiguous. This CDR3 comprises 13 residues. Trimming stripped 2 bases from V and 4 bases from J, with 8 bases between. The CDR3 coding sequence is TGTGCCAGCAGTTTATCGGGCAGCTATGGCTACACCTTC. Translated, it gives CASSLSGSYGYTF.

In this sample, this clonotype turned up a few times. The chain combines TRBV5-1 with TRBJ1-2; TRBD1 matches at 7 bases. From germline, CDR1 is SGHRS and CDR2 YFSETQ. After removal of 0 bases from V and 4 bases from J, the junction contained 0 bases not matched to a gene. The CDR3 is 13 residues long. The CDR3 reads CASSLEGAYGYTF. DNA of the CDR3: TGCGCCAGCAGCTTGGAGGGGGCCTATGGCTACACCTTC.

Many counts were recorded for this clonotype. The V gene is TRBV29-1, the J gene TRBJ2-2, with D possibly TRBD1 on 5 matching bases. The CDR3 totals 11 residues. Germline V gene data show CDR1 as SQVTM and CDR2 as ANQGSEA. V was trimmed by 7 bases and J by 5 bases, leaving 8 bases between them. CDR3 nucleotide sequence: TGCAGCGCACAGGAGACCGGGGAGCTGTTTTTT. Residues: CSAQETGELFF.

This clonotype was counted between two and nine times. The rearrangement links TRBV20-1 to TRBJ2-3, with 13 nucleotides matching TRBD2. CDR1 and CDR2 (germline): DFQATT, SNEGSKA (reference sequence). The CDR3 has 15 amino acids. With V trimmed by 3 bases and J by 5 bases, 5 bases remained unmatched. The CDR3 loop is CSARGTSGDQDTQYF. CDR3 nucleotides: TGCAGTGCTAGGGGGACTAGCGGGGACCAAGATACGCAGTATTTT.

J is TRBJ2-3 and V is TRBV27; 9 bases map to TRBD2. The CDR3 has 15 residues. Germline CDR1 MNHEY, CDR2 SMNVEV (reference sequence). The V gene end was trimmed by 3 bases and the J gene end by 4 bases; junction bases not matched to a gene: 5. The CDR3 DNA reads TGTGCCAGCAGTTTTGGCGGGGGGGCCTCAGATACGCAGTATTTT. It encodes CASSFGGGASDTQYF.

J is TRBJ1-5 and V is TRBV28; 9 bases fit TRBD1. The V and J ends lost 10 bases and 9 bases, in that order; junction bases with no gene match: 10. CDR1 and CDR2 (germline): MDHEN, SYDVKM. The CDR3 contains 13 residues. In DNA form, the CDR3 reads TGTGCCACCATGGGACAGGGTAATTTGCCCCAGCATTTT. Encoded protein: CATMGQGNLPQHF.

This clonotype occurred a few times. The rearrangement uses TRBV2 and TRBJ2-2; D ambiguous. Trimming cost V 6 bases and J 0 bases, with 14 bases left between them. This CDR3 region has 16 residues. The germline V gene has CDR1 SNHLY and CDR2 FYNNEI. The CDR3 DNA follows: TGTGCCAGCAGCGTCGAAGCTCCTCCGAACACCGGGGAGCTGTTTTTT. Translation: CASSVEAPPNTGELFF.

This chain's CDR3 is CASSLVGGHNGQPQHF. The CDR3 nucleotides read TGTGCCAGCAGCTTAGTGGGGGGACATAACGGTCAGCCCCAGCATTTT. The chain combines TRBV7-8 with TRBJ1-5; possibly TRBD1 for D (6 bases). The ends were cut back, 1 base at V and 6 bases at J, with 16 bases in the middle. There are 16 residues in the CDR3. Germline loops: CDR1 SGHVS, CDR2 FQNEAQ.

This clonotype was counted ten times or more. V gene TRBV4-2 combines with J gene TRBJ2-5; 11 positions match TRBD2. This CDR3 contains 15 residues. V gave up 4 bases and J gave up 5 bases; unmatched junction bases: 6. Germline CDR1 LGHNA, CDR2 YNFKEQ. CDR3 sequence: CASSPLAGGEETQYF. CDR3 nucleotide sequence: TGTGCCAGCAGCCCCTTAGCGGGGGGGGAGGAGACCCAGTACTTC.

This chain joins TRBV12-3 or TRBV12-4 and TRBJ2-5; D is possibly TRBD1 or TRBD2 (5 bases each). The CDR3 has 15 amino acids. V dropped 2 bases and J dropped 2 bases, with 12 bases sitting between them. Here the CDR3 reads CASSLLLRGQETQYF. The DNA for the CDR3 is TGTGCCAGCAGTTTACTCCTGAGGGGTCAAGAGACCCAGTACTTC.

In its sample, this clonotype was seen many times. The chain has TRBV28 and TRBJ1-2; no clear D. The germline V gene has CDR1 MDHEN and CDR2 SYDVKM. V was pared by 10 bases and J by 8 bases, with 8 bases between. The CDR3 contains 9 residues. This CDR3 reads CATRTGYTF. CDR3 bases: TGTGCCACCCGAACAGGCTACACCTTC.

Turning to this clonotype: A much bigger clone sits one base away, suggesting this may be a read error. The chain recombines TRBV5-1 with TRBJ2-3; D could derive from TRBD1 or TRBD2 (5 bases each). Germline V lookup: CDR1 SGHRS, CDR2 YFSETQ. The CDR3 loop spans 17 amino acids. Here the CDR3 reads CASSIHRDPGRSDTKYF. DNA of the CDR3: TGCGCCAGCAGTATCCACCGGGACCCAGGCAGGTCAGATACGAAGTATTTT.

The sample holds many counts of this clonotype. V is TRBV19 and J is TRBJ2-7; TRBD1 might be the D (6 bases). The CDR3 is made up of 14 amino acids. CDR1 and CDR2 (germline): LNHDA, SQIVND (reference sequence). Trimming left V 8 bases short and J 1 base short, with 15 bases between. The CDR3 loop is CASSSGTLSYEQYF. The DNA of the CDR3 is TGTGCCAGTTCCTCCGGGACATTGTCCTACGAGCAGTACTTC. Looking up the rest from reference TRBV19 and TRBJ2-7 gives the full variable domain: DGGITQSPKYLFRKEGQNVTLSCEQNLNHDAMYWYRQDPGQGLRLIYYSQIVNDFQKGDIAEGYSVSREKKESFPLTVTSAQKNPTAFYLCASSSGTLSYEQYFGPGTRLTVT.

This clonotype was counted many times. The rearrangement links TRBV4-2 to TRBJ2-3; 10 nucleotides agree with TRBD2. This CDR3 spans 17 amino acids. Germline assignment: CDR1 LGHNA and CDR2 YNFKEQ. V was pared by 1 base and J by 6 bases, with 10 bases of the junction left unmatched. The CDR3 loop is CASSQGSGGALGDTQYF. CDR3 bases: TGTGCCAGCAGCCAAGGAAGCGGGGGGGCCTTAGGGGATACGCAGTATTTT.

This clonotype was seen at least ten times. The gene calls are TRBV12-3 or TRBV12-4 and TRBJ2-4, with 7 positions matching TRBD1. The CDR3 has 15 residues. V dropped 6 bases and J dropped 6; count of bases not matched to a gene: 11. For the CDR3, the DNA is TGTGCCAGCAGAGCCCCCGGGACAGCACTAAACATTCAGTACTTC. It specifies CASRAPGTALNIQYF.

The chain couples TRBV18 to TRBJ2-3; D may be TRBD1 or TRBD2 (6 bases each). This CDR3 contains 18 residues. V was cut by 4 bases and J by 0 bases, with 20 bases left in between. CDR1 is KGHSH and CDR2 is LQKENI in the germline V gene. CDR3 sequence (DNA): TGTGCCAGCTCACGTAACTACGGGGGCCCTCATAGCACAGATACGCAGTATTTT. Its translation is CASSRNYGGPHSTDTQYF.